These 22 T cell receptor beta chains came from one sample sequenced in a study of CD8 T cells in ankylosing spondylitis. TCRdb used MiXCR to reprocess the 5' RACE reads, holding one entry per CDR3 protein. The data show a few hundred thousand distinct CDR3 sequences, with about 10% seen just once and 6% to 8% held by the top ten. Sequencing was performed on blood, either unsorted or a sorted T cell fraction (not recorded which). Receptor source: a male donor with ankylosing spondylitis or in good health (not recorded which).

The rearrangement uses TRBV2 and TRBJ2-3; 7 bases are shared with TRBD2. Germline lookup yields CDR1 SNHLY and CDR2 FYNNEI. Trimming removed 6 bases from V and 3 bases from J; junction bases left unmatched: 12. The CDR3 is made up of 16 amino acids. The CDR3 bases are TGTGCCAGCAGCACCGATAGCGGGTTTAAAACAGATACGCAGTATTTT. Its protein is CASSTDSGFKTDTQYF.

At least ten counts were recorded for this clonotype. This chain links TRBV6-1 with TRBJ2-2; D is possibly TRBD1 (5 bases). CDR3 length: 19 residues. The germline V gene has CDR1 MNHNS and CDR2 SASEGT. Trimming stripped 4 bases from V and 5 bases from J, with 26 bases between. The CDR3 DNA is TGTGCCAGCAGTGGCCCTCGGCAGGGCTATGTACATTTAACCGGGGAGCTGTTTTTT. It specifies CASSGPRQGYVHLTGELFF.

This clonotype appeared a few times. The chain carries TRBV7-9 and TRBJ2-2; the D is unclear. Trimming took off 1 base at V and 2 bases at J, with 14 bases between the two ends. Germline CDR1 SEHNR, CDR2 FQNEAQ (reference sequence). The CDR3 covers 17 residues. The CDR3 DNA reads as TGTGCCAGCAGCTTAGGACGCTGGACCACCAACACCGGGGAGCTGTTTTTT. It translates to CASSLGRWTTNTGELFF.

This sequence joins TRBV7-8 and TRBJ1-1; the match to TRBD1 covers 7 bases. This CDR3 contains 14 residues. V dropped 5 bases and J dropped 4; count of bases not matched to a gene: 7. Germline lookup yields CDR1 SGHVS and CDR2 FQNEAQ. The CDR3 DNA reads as TGTGCCAGCAGCGCCTTCAGGGGGAGCACTGAAGCTTTCTTT. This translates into CASSAFRGSTEAFF.

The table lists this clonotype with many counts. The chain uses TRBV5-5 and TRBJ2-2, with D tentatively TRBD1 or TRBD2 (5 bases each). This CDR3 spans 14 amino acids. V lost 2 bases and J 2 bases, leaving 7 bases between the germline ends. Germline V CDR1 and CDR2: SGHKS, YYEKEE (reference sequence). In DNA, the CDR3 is TGTGCCAGCAGCTTTCGGGGCAACACCGGGGAGCTGTTTTTT. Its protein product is CASSFRGNTGELFF.

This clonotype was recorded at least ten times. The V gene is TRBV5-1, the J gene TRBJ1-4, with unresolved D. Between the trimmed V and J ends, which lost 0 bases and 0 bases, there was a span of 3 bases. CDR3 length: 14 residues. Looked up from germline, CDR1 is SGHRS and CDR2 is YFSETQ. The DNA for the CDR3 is TGCGCCAGCAGCTTGGATGCAACTAATGAAAAACTGTTTTTT. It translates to CASSLDATNEKLFF.

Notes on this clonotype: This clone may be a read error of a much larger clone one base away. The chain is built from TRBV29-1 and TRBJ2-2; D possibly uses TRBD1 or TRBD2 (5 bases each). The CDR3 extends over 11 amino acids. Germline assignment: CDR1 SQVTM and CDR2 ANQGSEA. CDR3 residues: CSVEVAGALFF. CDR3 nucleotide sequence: TGCAGCGTTGAAGTGGCCGGGGCGCTGTTTTTT.

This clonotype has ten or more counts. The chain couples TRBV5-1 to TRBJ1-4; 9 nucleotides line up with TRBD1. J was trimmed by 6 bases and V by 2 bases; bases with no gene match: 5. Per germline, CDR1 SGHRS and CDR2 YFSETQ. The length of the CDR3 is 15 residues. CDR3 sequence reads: CASSLQGDRDEKLFF. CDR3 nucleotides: TGCGCCAGCAGCTTACAGGGGGACAGGGATGAAAAACTGTTTTTT.

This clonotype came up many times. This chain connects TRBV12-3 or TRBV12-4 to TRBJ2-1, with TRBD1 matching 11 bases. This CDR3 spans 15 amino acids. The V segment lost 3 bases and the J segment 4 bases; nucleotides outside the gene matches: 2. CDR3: CASSLGTGGYNEQFF. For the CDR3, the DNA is TGTGCCAGCAGTTTGGGGACAGGGGGTTACAATGAGCAGTTCTTC.

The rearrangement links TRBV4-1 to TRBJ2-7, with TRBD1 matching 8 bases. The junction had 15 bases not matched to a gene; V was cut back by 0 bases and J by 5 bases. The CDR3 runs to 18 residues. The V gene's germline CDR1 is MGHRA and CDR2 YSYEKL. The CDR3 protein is CASSQDFLHQGAADEQYF. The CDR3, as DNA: TGCGCCAGCAGCCAAGATTTCCTGCACCAGGGGGCAGCGGACGAGCAGTACTTC.

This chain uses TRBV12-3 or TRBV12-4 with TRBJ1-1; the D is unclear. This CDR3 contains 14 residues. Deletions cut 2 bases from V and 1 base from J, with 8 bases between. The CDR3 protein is CASSLLGSNTEAFF. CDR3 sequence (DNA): TGTGCCAGCAGTTTATTGGGGTCGAACACTGAAGCTTTCTTT.

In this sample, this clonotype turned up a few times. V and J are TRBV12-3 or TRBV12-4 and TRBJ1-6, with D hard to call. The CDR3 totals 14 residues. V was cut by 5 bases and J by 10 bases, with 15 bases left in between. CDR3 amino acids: CASSADLLGSPLHF. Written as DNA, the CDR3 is TGTGCCAGCAGTGCGGACCTCCTGGGCTCACCCCTCCACTTT.

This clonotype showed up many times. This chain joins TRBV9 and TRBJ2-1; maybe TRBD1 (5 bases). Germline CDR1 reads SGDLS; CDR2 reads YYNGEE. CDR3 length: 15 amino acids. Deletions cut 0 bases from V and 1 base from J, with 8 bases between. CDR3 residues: CASSVDGASYNEQFF. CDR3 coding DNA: TGTGCCAGCAGCGTAGATGGGGCTTCCTACAATGAGCAGTTCTTC.

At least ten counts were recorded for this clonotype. In DNA form, the CDR3 reads TGTGCCACCAGTAAAGGGATCAATCAGCCCCAGCATTTT. This codes for CATSKGINQPQHF. This chain connects TRBV24-1 to TRBJ1-5; D not resolved. Germline lookup yields CDR1 KGHDR and CDR2 SFDVKD. Trimming removed 6 bases from V and 3 bases from J, with 8 bases in between. The CDR3 consists of 13 residues.

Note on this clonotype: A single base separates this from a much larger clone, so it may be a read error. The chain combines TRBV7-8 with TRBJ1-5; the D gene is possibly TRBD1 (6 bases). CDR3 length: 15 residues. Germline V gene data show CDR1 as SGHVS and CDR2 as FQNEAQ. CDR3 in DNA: TGTACCAGCAGCCGAATCCGGGACACCAATCAGCCCCAGCATTTT. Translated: CTSSRIRDTNQPQHF.

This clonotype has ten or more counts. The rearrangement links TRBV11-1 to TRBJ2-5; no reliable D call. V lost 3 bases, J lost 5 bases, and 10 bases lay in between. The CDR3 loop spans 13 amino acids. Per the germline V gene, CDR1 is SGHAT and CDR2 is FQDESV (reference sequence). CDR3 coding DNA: TGTGCCAGCAGCTTTAGTCCCGAGGAGACCCAGTACTTC. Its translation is CASSFSPEETQYF.

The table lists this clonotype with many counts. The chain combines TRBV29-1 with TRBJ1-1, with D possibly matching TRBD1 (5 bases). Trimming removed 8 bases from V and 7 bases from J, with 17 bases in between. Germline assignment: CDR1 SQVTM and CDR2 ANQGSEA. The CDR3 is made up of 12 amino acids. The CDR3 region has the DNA TGCAGCTTCAGAGGGACGCTTGTTGAAGCTTTCTTT. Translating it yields CSFRGTLVEAFF.

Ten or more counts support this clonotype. This chain's CDR3 is CSATGPGTDTQYF. The CDR3 bases are TGCAGTGCTACGGGGCCCGGCACAGATACGCAGTATTTT. J is TRBJ2-3 and V is TRBV20-1; D could derive from TRBD1 or TRBD2 (5 bases each). The CDR3 consists of 13 residues. V lost 4 bases and J 1 base, leaving 9 bases between the germline ends. The V gene's germline CDR1 is DFQATT and CDR2 SNEGSKA (reference sequence).

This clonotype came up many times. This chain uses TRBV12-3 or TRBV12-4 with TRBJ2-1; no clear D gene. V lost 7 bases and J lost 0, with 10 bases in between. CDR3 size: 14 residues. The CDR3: CASTLVNSYNEQFF. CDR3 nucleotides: TGTGCCAGCACATTAGTGAACTCCTACAATGAGCAGTTCTTC.

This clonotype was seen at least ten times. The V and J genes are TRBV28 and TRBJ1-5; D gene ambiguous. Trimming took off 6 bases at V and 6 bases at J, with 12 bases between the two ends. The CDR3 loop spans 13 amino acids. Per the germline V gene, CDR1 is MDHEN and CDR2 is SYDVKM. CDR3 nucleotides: TGTGCCAGCAGGGCCCTTACGGGTCAGCCCCAGCATTTT. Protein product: CASRALTGQPQHF. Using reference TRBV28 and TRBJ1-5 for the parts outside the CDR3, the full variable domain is DVKVTQSSRYLVKRTGEKVFLECVQDMDHENMFWYRQDPGLGLRLIYFSYDVKMKEKGDIPEGYSVSREKKERFSLILESASTNQTSMYLCASRALTGQPQHFGDGTRLSIL.

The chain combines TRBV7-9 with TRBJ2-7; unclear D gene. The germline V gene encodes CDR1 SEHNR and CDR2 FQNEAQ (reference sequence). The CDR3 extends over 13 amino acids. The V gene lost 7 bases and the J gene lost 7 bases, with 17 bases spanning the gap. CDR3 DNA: TGTGCCAGCATCCCCGGTGGCGTGGGGGAGCAGTACTTC. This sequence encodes CASIPGGVGEQYF.

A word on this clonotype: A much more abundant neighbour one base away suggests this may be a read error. In DNA form, the CDR3 reads TGTGCCAGCAGCTTAATGGTGGGCCTTTTACTAGATACGCAGTATTTT. Protein product: CASSLMVGLLLDTQYF. V and J are TRBV7-3 and TRBJ2-3; D gene unclear. This CDR3 spans 16 amino acids. V gave up 1 base and J gave up 5 bases, with 16 bases separating them. From germline, CDR1 is SGHTA and CDR2 FQGTGA.